The text below deals with one T cell receptor beta chain. The sample is drawn from a study of T cell responses to AZD1222 COVID-19 vaccine. Germline values: CDR1 SEHNR, CDR2 FQNEAQ (reference sequence). The CDR3 extends over 15 amino acids. V gave up 2 bases and J gave up 7 bases; unmatched junction bases: 7. The protocol was immunoSEQ multiplex PCR, while the TCRdb copy is restricted to in-frame clones and leaves out a portion. The data show about 76,000 clones, about nine tenths seen once. Sequencing was performed on peripheral blood, taken on day 0 of AZD1222 vaccination. This clonotype was obtained from an adult in good health. The gene calls are TRBV7-9 and TRBJ2-1; 8 positions agree with TRBD2. The CDR3 spells CASSLLGTRLNEQFF. The CDR3 DNA follows: TGTGCCAGCAGCTTACTCGGGACTAGACTTAATGAGCAGTTCTTC.